These T cell receptor beta chains were read from a single sample in a study of OX40 agonist ivuxolimab in advanced cancers. The method was immunoSEQ multiplex PCR; TCRdb's version includes in-frame clones alone and lacks a portion of them. The table lists about 79,000 clones, approximately 85% of them singletons. The sample was CD4+ or CD8+ T cells sorted from blood, taken in a trial of the OX40 agonist ivuxolimab. The origin of the receptors is an adult with an advanced solid tumor such as melanoma, head and neck, liver or kidney cancer. CDR3s leave out the opening cysteine and the closing phenylalanine or tryptophan. Each record gives: V gene, CDR3 protein.

TRBV6-1 | ASSEGSVGLSGGLADTQY
TRBV10-3 | AISEGQGWTEAF
TRBV18 | ASSPPSGSQETQY
TRBV30 | AWSSDFNTIY
TRBV6-6 | ASMGQGLTYEQY
TRBV4-2 | ASSQAGTAMNTEAF
TRBV7-7 | ASSLGHASTDTQY
TRBV7-9 | ASSLGFSSREQY
TRBV10-1 | ASRETATYEQY
TRBV6-1 | ASREPGLASEEQY
TRBV6-5 | ASSYVTGLNLYGYT
TRBV7-6 | ASSSISGSVTGELF
TRBV2 | ASSPGTGVHEQY
TRBV6-5 | ASNPGGNSNQPQH
TRBV5-6 | ASSLQPGQNTEAF
TRBV2 | ASSDGGAKNSPLH
TRBV7-2 | ASSLGRGNQPQH
TRBV6-5 | ASREGSSGNTIY
TRBV5-1 | ASSLVLAGGEETQY
TRBV27 | ASGDRGGNNEQF
TRBV5-1 | ASSFGSGAEAF
TRBV6-5 | ASRKTLPYNEQF
TRBV6-6 | ASSYQGAYEQY
TRBV6-1 | ASTAGGSYGYT
TRBV14 | ASSPSGGSPLH
TRBV6-6 | ASSYSEETQY
TRBV7-3 | ASGTGPNTGELF
TRBV7-9 | ASSPQGGGYEQY
TRBV10-3 | AISKTGSDNQPQH
TRBV7-2 | ASRGPLGTGELF
TRBV27 | ASRGGRGTGELF
TRBV11-2 | ASSLARGGGEQY
TRBV5-4 | ASSLGDGAYEQY
TRBV5-5 | ASSLVGGNTEAF